The entry that follows covers one T cell receptor beta chain sequence. Its antigen is currently unknown. Without the conserved terminal phenylalanine or tryptophan, this CDR3 likely stems from a read error. The sample comes from a study of T cell repertoires in cytomegalovirus infection. For the study at large: Indications came from public TCR beta signatures; they pointed to CMV infection and to a matching HLA type.

Findings and limits, study-wide: Dominant in the ex vivo response were TCR beta clonotypes restricted by HLA-C and specific for CMV. Using cumulative public TCR beta family frequency, the authors identified those who carried CMV together with the relevant HLA.

Germline V gives CDR1 SNHLY, CDR2 FYNNEI. This CDR3 has 13 residues. Trimming stripped 2 bases from V and 4 bases from J, with 8 bases between. From the reads, TCRdb called clonotypes with MiXCR, one entry per CDR3 protein. The sample holds some 400,000 distinct CDR3 sequences; roughly a third are singletons and the top ten take roughly 15%. The rearrangement uses TRBV2 and TRBJ2-5; D ambiguous. The sequence derives from a human donor in good health (CMV status not recorded). Some clones in this sample may be carry-over from other donors' samples. Sequenced material: PBMCs. This CDR3 is CASSEQLRETQYL. CDR3 bases: TGTGCCAGCAGTGAACAGCTAAGAGAGACCCAGTACTTA.